This T cell receptor beta chain was found in a study of OX40 agonist ivuxolimab in advanced cancers. Some clones are missing from TCRdb's copy, which holds only in-frame ones; the method was immunoSEQ multiplex PCR. This sample has roughly 40,000 clones; 65% to 85% occur once, and the top ten carry roughly 23%. The germline V gene has CDR1 LGHNA and CDR2 YSLEER. The CDR3 has 15 amino acids. The germline V and J ends were trimmed by 4 bases and 11 bases, with 20 bases remaining between them. This receptor was obtained from an adult with an advanced solid tumor such as melanoma, head and neck, liver or kidney cancer. Source: CD4+ or CD8+ T cells sorted from blood, taken in a trial of the OX40 agonist ivuxolimab. The rearrangement links TRBV4-3 to TRBJ1-4, with a possible D match to TRBD1 (5 bases). The CDR3 region is CASSRSVGVQGKLFF. In DNA form, the CDR3 reads TGCGCCAGCAGCCGATCCGTGGGGGTTCAAGGGAAACTGTTTTTT.